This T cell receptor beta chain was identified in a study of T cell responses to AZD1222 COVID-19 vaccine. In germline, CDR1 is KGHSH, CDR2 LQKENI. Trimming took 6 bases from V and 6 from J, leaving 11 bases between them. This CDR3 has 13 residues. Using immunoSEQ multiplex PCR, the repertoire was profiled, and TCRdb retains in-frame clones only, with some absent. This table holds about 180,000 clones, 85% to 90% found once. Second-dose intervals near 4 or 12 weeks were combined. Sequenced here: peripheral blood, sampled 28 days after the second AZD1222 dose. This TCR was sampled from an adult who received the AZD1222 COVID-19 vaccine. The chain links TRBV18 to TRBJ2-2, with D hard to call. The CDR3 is CASSRLRAGELFF. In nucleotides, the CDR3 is TGTGCCAGCTCGCGTCTCCGGGCCGGGGAGCTGTTTTTT. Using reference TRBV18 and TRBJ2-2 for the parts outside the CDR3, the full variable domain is NAGVMQNPRHLVRRRGQEARLRCSPMKGHSHVYWYRQLPEEGLKFMVYLQKENIIDESGMPKERFSAEFPKEGPSILRIQQVVRGDSAAYFCASSRLRAGELFFGEGSRLTVL.